These 30 T cell receptor beta chains originate from one sample sequenced in a study of CD8 T cells in Susac syndrome. Roughly 0.5 to 1 ug RNA was reverse transcribed with random hexamers. TCRdb reprocessed the immunoSEQ multiplex PCR reads via MiXCR and lists one record per CDR3 protein. Of about 400,000 distinct CDR3 sequences listed, roughly 85% are singletons. The sample taken for sequencing was CD8+ T cells from PBMCs. The receptors originated from a human donor with multiple sclerosis.

The CDR3 reads CASMGRPQYEQYF. CDR3 nucleotides: TGTGCCAGCATGGGAAGGCCTCAGTACGAGCAGTACTTC. V is TRBV27 and J is TRBJ2-7, with unresolved D. The CDR3 is made up of 13 amino acids. Trimming cost V 7 bases and J 4 bases, with 14 bases left between them. Looked up from germline, CDR1 is MNHEY and CDR2 is SMNVEV (reference sequence).

This chain links TRBV15 with TRBJ2-3, with D possibly being TRBD2 (6 bases). V gave up 5 bases and J gave up 1 base, with 13 bases separating them. The length of the CDR3 is 15 residues. The germline CDR1 and CDR2 sequences are LNHNV and YYDKDF (reference sequence). CDR3 nucleotides: TGTGCCACCAGCCTACCGGGGGACGGCACAGATACGCAGTATTTT. Its protein product is CATSLPGDGTDTQYF.

This rearrangement joins TRBV9 to TRBJ2-1; D ambiguous. CDR1 is SGDLS and CDR2 is YYNGEE in the germline V gene. Trimming took off 0 bases at V and 1 base at J, with 8 bases between the two ends. The CDR3 has 15 amino acids. The CDR3 protein is CASSVVGGSYNEQFF. In DNA form, the CDR3 reads TGTGCCAGCAGCGTAGTTGGCGGATCCTACAATGAGCAGTTCTTC.

In this sample, this clonotype turned up once. The rearrangement uses TRBV6-4 and TRBJ2-3, with TRBD2 matching 12 bases. Germline values: CDR1 MRHNA, CDR2 SNTAGT. Germline trimming cut 3 bases from V and 0 bases from J; bases unmatched to any gene: 4. The CDR3 runs 17 residues. The chain's CDR3 is CASSETSGGASTDTQYF. CDR3 bases: TGTGCCAGCAGTGAGACTAGCGGGGGTGCTAGCACAGATACGCAGTATTTT.

The chain combines TRBV13 with TRBJ1-5, with D maybe TRBD1 (5 bases). Germline V gene sequence: CDR1 PRHDT, CDR2 FYEKMQ (reference sequence). CDR3 length: 14 amino acids. Trimming cost V 5 bases and J 3 bases, with 11 bases left between them. CDR3 sequence reads: CASSPGRNNQPQHF. The CDR3 nucleotides read TGTGCCAGCAGCCCGGGACGGAACAATCAGCCCCAGCATTTT. The full variable domain, with the rest looked up from reference TRBV13 and TRBJ1-5, is AAGVIQSPRHLIKEKRETATLKCYPIPRHDTVYWYQQGPGQDPQFLISFYEKMQSDKGSIPDRFSAQQFSDYHSELNMSSLELGDSALYFCASSPGRNNQPQHFGDGTRLSIL.

The rearrangement links TRBV29-1 to TRBJ1-2, with TRBD1 as a possible D gene (6 bases). The V end was cut by 5 bases, the J end by 3 bases, with 16 bases between. CDR1 SQVTM and CDR2 ANQGSEA come from the germline V gene. This CDR3 region has 14 residues. CDR3 protein: CSVTLSGADYGYTF. In DNA form, the CDR3 reads TGCAGCGTTACCCTTTCAGGGGCCGACTATGGCTACACCTTC.

The chain has TRBV10-3 and TRBJ2-5, with D perhaps TRBD1 or TRBD2 (5 bases each). The V end was cut by 3 bases, the J end by 5 bases, with 16 bases between. Germline values: CDR1 ENHRY, CDR2 SYGVKD. The CDR3 runs 15 residues. The CDR3 bases are TGTGCCATCAGTGAAATAAGGGACCCGGAGGAGACCCAGTACTTC. It codes for CAISEIRDPEETQYF.

Only one count was recorded for this clonotype. V and J are TRBV3-1 and TRBJ2-2, with D perhaps matching TRBD1 (6 bases). V lost 2 bases and J lost 6, with 7 bases in between. Germline V gene data show CDR1 as LGHDT and CDR2 as YNNKEL (reference sequence). The CDR3 is made up of 13 amino acids. This chain's CDR3 is CASSQTGPGELFF. CDR3 DNA sequence: TGTGCCAGCAGCCAAACAGGGCCCGGGGAGCTGTTTTTT.

This clonotype has more than one count but fewer than ten. The V and J genes are TRBV11-2 and TRBJ2-7; 8 bases agree with TRBD1. This CDR3 is 16 amino acids long. The germline CDR1 and CDR2 sequences are SGHAT and FQNNGV. J lost 0 bases, V lost 5 bases, and 9 bases had no gene match. CDR3 nucleotide sequence: TGTGCCAGCAGCCTTTTTGTTACAGGGGGCTCCTACGAGCAGTACTTC. Translating gives CASSLFVTGGSYEQYF.

This chain links TRBV29-1 with TRBJ2-3; D call uncertain. The germline gives CDR1 SQVTM, CDR2 ANQGSEA. V was trimmed by 7 bases and J by 4 bases, leaving 18 bases between them. This CDR3 comprises 14 residues. CDR3 in DNA: TGCAGCGCCTCTGACGGGTGGGGTCCAGATACGCAGTATTTT. This sequence encodes CSASDGWGPDTQYF.

This sequence joins TRBV7-9 and TRBJ2-1; D not resolved. Looked up from germline, CDR1 is SEHNR and CDR2 is FQNEAQ (reference sequence). The CDR3 sequence is 16 residues long. V lost 2 bases and J lost 0, with 11 bases in between. The CDR3 DNA sequence: TGTGCCAGCAGCTTAAGGACCCGGAGCTCCTACAATGAGCAGTTCTTC. Translating it yields CASSLRTRSSYNEQFF.

V and J are TRBV4-1 and TRBJ2-4, with TRBD2 identical over 8 bases. The length of the CDR3 is 18 residues. V lost 3 bases, J lost 0 bases, and 10 bases stayed unmatched. Germline V gene data show CDR1 as MGHRA and CDR2 as YSYEKL. DNA for the CDR3: TGCGCCAGCAGCCAGAACCCGGGACTAGTACTAGCCAAAAACATTCAGTACTTC. This sequence encodes CASSQNPGLVLAKNIQYF.

V is TRBV6-1 and J is TRBJ2-2; D may be TRBD1 or TRBD2 (6 bases each). Germline CDR1 MNHNS, CDR2 SASEGT. The V and J ends lost 8 bases and 0 bases respectively, with 7 bases between them. This CDR3 region has 13 residues. CDR3 nucleotide sequence: TGTGCCAGCGGGGGGCCGAACACCGGGGAGCTGTTTTTT. Translation: CASGGPNTGELFF.

CDR3: CASSQVGSEVPDTQYF. The DNA of the CDR3 is TGTGCCAGCAGCCAAGTGGGTAGCGAGGTGCCAGATACGCAGTATTTT. The V and J genes are TRBV4-2 and TRBJ2-3, with D possibly TRBD2 on 5 matching bases. Germline lookup yields CDR1 LGHNA and CDR2 YNFKEQ. Trimming took 1 base from V and 4 from J, leaving 15 bases between them. The CDR3 is 16 residues long.

The CDR3 nucleotides read TGTGCCAGCAGTTTGGGGAAGGAGAGCGGGGAGCTGTTTTTT. It encodes CASSLGKESGELFF. The chain links TRBV27 to TRBJ2-2; no firm D call. From germline, CDR1 is MNHEY and CDR2 SMNVEV (reference sequence). The CDR3 consists of 14 residues. V gave up 3 bases and J gave up 7 bases, with 12 bases separating them.

This clonotype has just a few counts. The chain combines TRBV27 with TRBJ1-5; weak D call: TRBD1 (6 bases). With 6 bases removed from V and 4 bases from J, the gap between germline ends came to 13 bases. The CDR3 length is 14 residues. Germline V gives CDR1 MNHEY, CDR2 SMNVEV (reference sequence). In DNA form, the CDR3 reads TGTGCCAGCAGCCAGGGGACGGAGAATCAGCCCCAGCATTTT. This codes for CASSQGTENQPQHF.

This chain links TRBV18 with TRBJ1-1; D might be TRBD1 (6 bases). Germline V gives CDR1 KGHSH, CDR2 LQKENI. The CDR3 is made up of 17 amino acids. The V end was cut by 2 bases, the J end by 1 base, with 17 bases between. CDR3 DNA sequence: TGTGCCAGCTCACCAGCGGGTACAGGGCCCTGGAACACTGAAGCTTTCTTT. Encoded protein: CASSPAGTGPWNTEAFF.

Here the CDR3 DNA reads TGTGCCAGCAGACCTGAAGGTAGCAATCAGCCCCAGCATTTT. It translates to CASRPEGSNQPQHF. The chain is built from TRBV12-3 or TRBV12-4 and TRBJ1-5; D gene unclear. The CDR3 has 14 residues. V lost 6 bases and J 0 bases, leaving 9 bases between the germline ends.

V and J are TRBV6-1 and TRBJ2-3; 10 nucleotides line up with TRBD2. The CDR3 spans 18 residues. V shed 5 bases and J 4 bases; nucleotides not matched to a gene: 15. The germline gives CDR1 MNHNS, CDR2 SASEGT. The CDR3 sequence is CASSPHWIAGGYADTQYF. The CDR3, as DNA: TGTGCCAGCAGTCCCCATTGGATAGCGGGGGGCTACGCAGATACGCAGTATTTT.

V and J are TRBV4-1 and TRBJ2-6; D perhaps matches TRBD1 (5 bases). Germline CDR1 and CDR2: MGHRA and YSYEKL. The CDR3 covers 15 residues. V was clipped by 6 bases and J by 0 bases, with 9 bases between them. In DNA, the CDR3 is TGCGCCAGCAGGCCGGACATCTCTGGGGCCAACGTCCTGACTTTC. Protein product: CASRPDISGANVLTF.

The rearrangement links TRBV9 to TRBJ2-7; possible D gene TRBD2, 6 bases. V lost 0 bases and J lost 3, with 13 bases in between. In germline, CDR1 is SGDLS, CDR2 YYNGEE. The CDR3 has 15 residues. The CDR3: CASSVGGDNLYEQYF. The CDR3 coding sequence is TGTGCCAGCAGCGTAGGGGGGGATAACCTCTACGAGCAGTACTTC.

V usage is TRBV6-1 and J usage is TRBJ1-5; D remains ambiguous. Trimming took 5 bases from V and 4 from J, leaving 15 bases between them. CDR3 length equals 15 residues. Germline CDR1 is MNHNS and CDR2 is SASEGT. The CDR3 DNA reads TGTGCCAGCAGTCCCTTTAGGGCACCAAATCAGCCCCAGCATTTT. Amino acids: CASSPFRAPNQPQHF.

The rearrangement links TRBV9 to TRBJ1-2; a possible D gene is TRBD1 (6 bases). Germline V gene sequence: CDR1 SGDLS, CDR2 YYNGEE. The CDR3 extends over 14 amino acids. Trimming shortened V by 0 bases and J by 4 bases, and 10 bases separated the two germline ends. CDR3 loop: CASSVGKGGYGYTF. The CDR3, as DNA: TGTGCCAGCAGCGTAGGTAAAGGGGGCTATGGCTACACCTTC.

The chain employs TRBV29-1 and TRBJ2-2; the D gene is possibly TRBD2 (5 bases). The CDR3 sequence is 13 residues long. Trimming took 7 bases from V and 6 from J, leaving 15 bases between them. Germline-derived CDR1 and CDR2 are SQVTM and ANQGSEA. The CDR3 bases are TGCAGCGCGGACCGGGGAGCCTCCGGGGAGCTGTTTTTT. This gives the protein CSADRGASGELFF.

V gene TRBV7-9 combines with J gene TRBJ2-3; D perhaps matches TRBD1 (6 bases). CDR3 size: 16 residues. Trimming removed 6 bases at V and 2 bases at J, with 18 bases between. Germline-derived CDR1 and CDR2 are SEHNR and FQNEAQ (reference sequence). Here the CDR3 reads CASSPAPTGITDTQYF. The CDR3 nucleotides read TGTGCCAGCAGTCCCGCCCCTACAGGGATCACAGATACGCAGTATTTT.

The gene calls are TRBV27 and TRBJ2-1; 12 bases match TRBD2. The ends lost 4 bases at V and 7 bases at J; junction bases unmatched: 2. CDR3 length equals 14 residues. Germline assignment: CDR1 MNHEY and CDR2 SMNVEV (reference sequence). The CDR3 nucleotides are TGTGCCAGCAGTTCGACTAGCGGGAGAAATGAGCAGTTCTTC. As protein: CASSSTSGRNEQFF.

The DNA for the CDR3 is TGCAGTGCTAGGTTAGCGGGGGGGCAAAGCTCCTACAATGAGCAGTTCTTC. Protein: CSARLAGGQSSYNEQFF. The rearrangement links TRBV20-1 to TRBJ2-1; 11 nucleotides match TRBD2. Unmatched junction bases numbered 7, after V lost 3 bases and J lost 0 bases. The germline gives CDR1 DFQATT, CDR2 SNEGSKA (reference sequence). The CDR3 length is 17 residues.

The chain is built from TRBV10-3 and TRBJ2-7, with 8 bases identical to TRBD1. CDR1 and CDR2 from the germline V gene are ENHRY and SYGVKD. V dropped 9 bases and J dropped 0; count of bases not matched to a gene: 4. The CDR3 has 13 amino acids. Here the CDR3 reads CAIGTGDSYEQYF. CDR3 DNA: TGTGCCATTGGGACAGGCGACTCCTACGAGCAGTACTTC.

Only one count was recorded for this clonotype. The chain has TRBV25-1 and TRBJ1-1, with D perhaps TRBD1 (6 bases). The CDR3 spans 15 residues. The V gene's germline CDR1 is MGHDK and CDR2 SYGVNS. V lost 0 bases and J lost 4, with 12 bases in between. CDR3 protein: CASSEYGGGGTEAFF. CDR3 DNA sequence: TGTGCCAGCAGTGAATATGGGGGCGGGGGCACTGAAGCTTTCTTT.

This sequence joins TRBV9 and TRBJ1-1, with D uncertain. CDR1 is SGDLS and CDR2 is YYNGEE in the germline V gene. V gave up 3 bases and J gave up 3 bases, with 3 bases separating them. The CDR3 totals 11 residues. The CDR3 DNA reads as TGTGCCAGCAGCGCGGACACTGAAGCTTTCTTT. It yields the protein CASSADTEAFF.